Following are 13 T cell receptor beta chains from one sample sequenced in a study of T cell changes during pregnancy in multiple sclerosis (dated by TCRdb to the late 2010s). Library preparation was by the immunoSEQ multiplex PCR assay. TCRdb holds this immuneACCESS table with in-frame rearrangements only. Some clones are missing; in checked studies, unresolved V genes explain under half, and the rest has no known cause. This sample is represented by 85,000 to 90,000 clones; 85% to 95% of them were singletons. The biggest ten clones account for less than 2% of the sample. The specimen was peripheral blood, collected after pregnancy. The receptors shown here come from a female donor in good health, enrolled as a control in a pregnancy study.

The chain carries TRBV5-1 and TRBJ2-3; D call uncertain. V lost 3 bases to trimming and J lost 2 bases, with 7 bases between them. CDR1 and CDR2 (germline): SGHRS, YFSETQ. The CDR3 is 13 residues long. CDR3 loop: CASSSLSTDTQYF. The CDR3 region has the DNA TGCGCCAGCAGCTCCCTTTCCACAGATACGCAGTATTTT.

The CDR3 here is CSVAGWPGLSGYTF. CDR3 DNA sequence: TGCAGCGTTGCAGGGTGGCCTGGTTTGTCCGGCTACACCTTC. J is TRBJ1-2 and V is TRBV29-1; possible D gene TRBD1, 5 bases. CDR3 length equals 14 residues. Germline-derived CDR1 and CDR2 are SQVTM and ANQGSEA. V was cut by 4 bases and J by 8 bases, with 20 bases left in between.

This clone was seen just once. CDR3 DNA sequence: TGTGCCAGCAGTGGGTCCGGAGACAATGAGCAGTTCTTC. Protein product: CASSGSGDNEQFF. The rearrangement links TRBV6-1 to TRBJ2-1; D remains ambiguous. The germline CDR1 and CDR2 sequences are MNHNS and SASEGT. V lost 4 bases to trimming and J lost 5 bases, with 9 bases between them. This CDR3 comprises 13 residues.

V is TRBV18 and J is TRBJ2-1; D possibly corresponds to TRBD2 (5 bases). CDR1 and CDR2 from the germline V gene are KGHSH and LQKENI. The CDR3 totals 15 residues. Trimming left V 2 bases short and J 2 bases short, with 10 bases between. CDR3 protein: CASSPGLAAYNEQFF. The CDR3 region has the DNA TGTGCCAGCTCACCAGGTCTAGCAGCCTACAATGAGCAGTTCTTC.

V and J are TRBV7-2 and TRBJ2-7; 7 bases fit TRBD1. Germline CDR1 is SGHTA and CDR2 is FQGNSA. This CDR3 region has 14 residues. V lost 5 bases, J lost 4 bases, and 8 bases stayed unmatched. CDR3 protein: CASSHPGQRYEQYF. In DNA form, the CDR3 reads TGTGCCAGCAGCCATCCGGGACAGCGTTACGAGCAGTACTTC.

This clone was seen once. The rearrangement links TRBV5-1 to TRBJ2-3; a weak D match, TRBD2 (6 bases). The germline V and J ends were trimmed by 4 bases and 4 bases, with 16 bases remaining between them. CDR1 is SGHRS, CDR2 YFSETQ, per germline. This CDR3 spans 15 amino acids. CDR3 DNA sequence: TGCGCCAGCAGCCTTAGCGGAGCGGACGCAGATACGCAGTATTTT. Translation: CASSLSGADADTQYF.

This rearrangement joins TRBV10-3 to TRBJ2-3, with 13 bases identical to TRBD2. Unmatched junction bases numbered 8, after V lost 6 bases and J lost 5 bases. The V gene's germline CDR1 is ENHRY and CDR2 SYGVKD. The CDR3 is 16 residues long. As DNA, the CDR3 is TGTGCCATCAGCCGGACTAGCGGGAGCGCTGGAGATACGCAGTATTTT. Protein product: CAISRTSGSAGDTQYF.

The V call is TRBV7-2, the J call TRBJ1-4; TRBD1 aligns across 9 bases. The CDR3 totals 15 residues. The V segment lost 0 bases and the J segment 6 bases; nucleotides outside the gene matches: 2. The germline CDR1 and CDR2 sequences are SGHTA and FQGNSA. CDR3 DNA: TGTGCCAGCAGCTTAGCCGGGACAGGGTATGAAAAACTGTTTTTT. This gives the protein CASSLAGTGYEKLFF.

This clone was recorded once. This chain links TRBV2 with TRBJ2-1; TRBD2 is a possible D gene (5 bases). The CDR3 length is 15 residues. Per the germline V gene, CDR1 is SNHLY and CDR2 is FYNNEI. The V end lost 6 bases, the J end lost 0 bases, and 12 bases lay between the germline ends. In DNA form, the CDR3 reads TGTGCCAGCAGCGGACTCCGGAGCTCCTACAATGAGCAGTTCTTC. Protein product: CASSGLRSSYNEQFF.

The chain is built from TRBV28 and TRBJ2-7, with 8 positions matching TRBD1. The V gene end was trimmed by 2 bases and the J gene end by 7 bases; junction bases not matched to a gene: 4. Germline V gene data show CDR1 as MDHEN and CDR2 as SYDVKM. CDR3 size: 13 residues. The CDR3 nucleotides read TGTGCCAGCAGTTTACAGGGGGCAAGGGAGCAGTACTTC. Translation gives CASSLQGAREQYF.

The rearrangement joins TRBV4-1 to TRBJ1-5, with 8 positions matching TRBD1. The V gene end was trimmed by 1 base and the J gene end by 4 bases; junction bases not matched to a gene: 6. The CDR3 runs to 16 residues. The germline gives CDR1 MGHRA, CDR2 YSYEKL. CDR3 nucleotides: TGCGCCAGCAGCCAAGTTGGACAGGGATCGAATCAGCCCCAGCATTTT. Its protein is CASSQVGQGSNQPQHF.

V gene TRBV19 combines with J gene TRBJ2-2, with a possible D match to TRBD1 (6 bases). The CDR3 sequence is 13 residues long. Germline V lookup: CDR1 LNHDA, CDR2 SQIVND (reference sequence). V was trimmed by 7 bases and J by 5 bases, leaving 11 bases between them. The CDR3 sequence: CASNRVETGELFF. The CDR3 nucleotides read TGTGCCAGTAACAGGGTGGAGACCGGGGAGCTGTTTTTT.

The chain combines TRBV5-1 with TRBJ2-7, with 11 bases lining up with TRBD1. This CDR3 is built from 15 residues. The trim removed 0 bases at V and 5 bases at J, leaving 4 bases unmatched. Germline CDR1 is SGHRS and CDR2 is YFSETQ. CDR3 protein: CASSLGTGGLHEQYF. The DNA for the CDR3 is TGCGCCAGCAGCTTGGGGACAGGGGGCTTGCACGAGCAGTACTTC.